The present T cell receptor beta chain was sequenced within a study of cytomegalovirus exposure and HLA in healthy donors. As for this clone: The antigen remains undetermined.

CDR3 length equals 15 residues. Trimming pared 5 bases from V and 10 bases from J, leaving 21 bases between. Germline V gene lookup returns CDR1 SGHTA and CDR2 FQGTGA. PCR primers comprised 60 Vbeta and 13 Jbeta primers. Clones were read by immunoSEQ multiplex PCR, and TCRdb kept only the in-frame ones, dropping some. The data show approximately 150,000 clones, more than 60% seen once. Notes on the study in general: TCR beta sequences numbering roughly 18,000 were associated with HLA alleles at 0.05 false discovery rate in a later analysis.

The V call is TRBV7-3, the J call TRBJ2-1; TRBD2 is a possible D gene (6 bases). The receptor comes from a man aged 18 to 30 in good health and CMV-seropositive. Specimen: PBMCs. The CDR3 bases are TGTGCCAGCAGCCAGACTGGGACTCAGACCGGGGAGCAGTTCTTC. This translates into CASSQTGTQTGEQFF.